This T cell receptor beta chain was captured by sequencing in a study of T cells in Graves' hyperthyroidism and ophthalmopathy. At the level of the study: Blood was drawn when the patient was first diagnosed and still untreated.

Study results and caveats: In the analysis, a 13 V-J model separated ophthalmopathy from stable hyperthyroidism. Blood also showed most of the thyroid clonotypes that were expanded above 0.001.

Across 18 months, stable Graves' hyperthyroidism was marked by no progression to ophthalmopathy. The sample holds a few counts of this clonotype. What it recognizes is unknown. There were TCR beta CDR3 regions amplified from RNA transcripts. Researchers ran a first-round RT-PCR on the TCR CDR3 using the HTBI primer set. TCRdb reprocessed the multiplex PCR reads via MiXCR and lists one record per CDR3 protein. The sample contains approximately 700,000 distinct CDR3 sequences, about 15% of which appear only once. This receptor was taken from a man younger than 30 with Graves' hyperthyroidism. The sample was blood.

The DNA of the CDR3 is TGCAGTGCTATACGACAGGGGGCGGCCCACGAGCAGTACTTC. Translation: CSAIRQGAAHEQYF. The chain combines TRBV20-1 with TRBJ2-7, with 10 bases matching TRBD1. The CDR3 covers 14 residues. V lost 4 bases and J lost 5; bases outside the gene matches: 8. The V gene's germline CDR1 is DFQATT and CDR2 SNEGSKA (reference sequence).